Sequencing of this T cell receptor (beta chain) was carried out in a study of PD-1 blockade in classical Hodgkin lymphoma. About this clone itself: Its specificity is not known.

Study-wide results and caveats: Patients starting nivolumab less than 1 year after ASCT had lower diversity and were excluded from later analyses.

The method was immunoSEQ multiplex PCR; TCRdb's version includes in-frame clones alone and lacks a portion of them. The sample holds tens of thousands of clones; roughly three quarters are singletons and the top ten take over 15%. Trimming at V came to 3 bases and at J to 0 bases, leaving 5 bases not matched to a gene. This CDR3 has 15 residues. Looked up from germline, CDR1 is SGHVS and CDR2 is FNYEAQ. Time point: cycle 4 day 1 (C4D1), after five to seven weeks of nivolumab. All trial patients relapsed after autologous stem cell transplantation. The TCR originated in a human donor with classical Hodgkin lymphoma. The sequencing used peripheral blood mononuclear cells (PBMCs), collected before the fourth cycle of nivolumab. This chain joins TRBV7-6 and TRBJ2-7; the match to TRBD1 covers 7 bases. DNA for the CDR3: TGTGCCAGCAGCTTTAAGACAGGGTTCTCCTACGAGCAGTACTTC. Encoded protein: CASSFKTGFSYEQYF. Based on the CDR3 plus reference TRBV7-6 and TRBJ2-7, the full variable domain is GAGVSQSPRYKVTKRGQDVALRCDPISGHVSLYWYRQALGQGPEFLTYFNYEAQQDKSGLPNDRFSAERPEGSISTLTIQRTEQRDSAMYRCASSFKTGFSYEQYFGPGTRLTVT.